This is a list of T cell receptor beta chains from one sample in a study of blood T cell repertoires in COVID-19. This table comes from immunoSEQ multiplex PCR, and its TCRdb copy is limited to in-frame clones, with some not included. The data contain around 25,000 clones, about 88% of them singletons. The specimen was peripheral blood. The origin of the receptors is a woman aged 50 to 60 with active COVID-19. The conserved cysteine and the conserved F or W are not part of the CDR3 here.

v_call: TRBV19; cdr3_length: 13; j_call: TRBJ2-7; cdr3_aa: ASSLGTGFSYEQY
v_call: TRBV4-2; cdr3_length: 14; j_call: TRBJ2-3; cdr3_aa: ASSLVSGGDTDTQY
v_call: TRBV27; cdr3_length: 12; j_call: TRBJ2-1; cdr3_aa: ASSFFGRGAGQF
v_call: TRBV28; cdr3_length: 12; j_call: TRBJ2-7; cdr3_aa: ASSLFGRTYEQY
v_call: TRBV19; cdr3_length: 12; j_call: TRBJ1-1; cdr3_aa: ASSIQGEYTEAF
v_call: TRBV15; cdr3_length: 13; j_call: TRBJ2-7; cdr3_aa: ATSRDAGSSYEQY
v_call: TRBV28; cdr3_length: 11; j_call: TRBJ1-1; cdr3_aa: ASSKHRQGISF
v_call: TRBV5-1; cdr3_length: 13; j_call: TRBJ2-5; cdr3_aa: ASSLGTSVQETQY
v_call: TRBV2; cdr3_length: 13; j_call: TRBJ2-7; cdr3_aa: ASSYSGVNSYEQY
v_call: TRBV4-2; cdr3_length: 14; j_call: TRBJ1-1; cdr3_aa: ASSQDLGAGNTEAF
v_call: TRBV11-2; cdr3_length: 11; j_call: TRBJ2-3; cdr3_aa: AVTRGVTDTQY
v_call: TRBV6-5; cdr3_length: 13; j_call: TRBJ1-1; cdr3_aa: ASSHPPGVDTEAF
v_call: TRBV6-2/TRBV6-3; cdr3_length: 10; j_call: TRBJ2-5; cdr3_aa: ASSYRLAPSN
v_call: TRBV28; cdr3_length: 13; j_call: TRBJ1-2; cdr3_aa: ASSHRTGGDYGYT
v_call: TRBV28; cdr3_length: 13; j_call: TRBJ2-7; cdr3_aa: ASSFPGERSYEQY
v_call: TRBV5-1; cdr3_length: 14; j_call: TRBJ2-2; cdr3_aa: ASSSLAGTNTGELF
v_call: TRBV20-1; cdr3_length: 13; j_call: TRBJ2-7; cdr3_aa: SAGGLAGPSYEQY
v_call: TRBV5-6; cdr3_length: 15; j_call: TRBJ2-1; cdr3_aa: ASSPDPGTGVKNEQF
v_call: TRBV7-9; cdr3_length: 13; j_call: TRBJ2-7; cdr3_aa: ASSPSGVSSYEQY
v_call: TRBV12-3/TRBV12-4; cdr3_length: 10; j_call: TRBJ2-1; cdr3_aa: ASSYVINEQF
v_call: TRBV3-1/TRBV3-2; cdr3_length: 13; j_call: TRBJ2-1; cdr3_aa: ASSVWREGGNEQF
v_call: TRBV3-1/TRBV3-2; cdr3_length: 14; j_call: TRBJ2-4; cdr3_aa: ASSQVTKRGKNIQY
v_call: TRBV10-1; cdr3_length: 10; j_call: TRBJ1-6; cdr3_aa: ASNDRGSPLH
v_call: TRBV29-1; cdr3_length: 11; j_call: TRBJ2-7; cdr3_aa: SVAPPTMGEQY
v_call: TRBV18; cdr3_length: 11; j_call: TRBJ2-2; cdr3_aa: ASSPPSSGELF
v_call: TRBV28; cdr3_length: 15; j_call: TRBJ1-2; cdr3_aa: ASNSPDRGASGDGYT
v_call: TRBV19; cdr3_length: 13; j_call: TRBJ1-2; cdr3_aa: ASSQGTGATHGYT
v_call: TRBV9; cdr3_length: 12; j_call: TRBJ2-1; cdr3_aa: ASSPRGRDDEQF
v_call: TRBV7-9; cdr3_length: 13; j_call: TRBJ2-2; cdr3_aa: ASSLSTGFAGELF
v_call: TRBV7-9; cdr3_length: 13; j_call: TRBJ2-7; cdr3_aa: ASRNRTASVYEQY
v_call: TRBV7-8; cdr3_length: 11; j_call: TRBJ1-1; cdr3_aa: ASSLDRVAEAF
v_call: TRBV28; cdr3_length: 12; j_call: TRBJ2-7; cdr3_aa: ASEGTAYSYEQY
v_call: TRBV15; cdr3_length: 13; j_call: TRBJ1-5; cdr3_aa: ATSRDRALNQPQH